The clone carrying this TCR beta chain was detected only a few times. The junction departs from the called germline gene at one end, perhaps through a read error. The data stem from a study of CD8+ T cells in alopecia areata. For the study at large: In an open-label trial, patients got 5 to 10 mg tofacitinib twice daily. The study gave tofacitinib for 6 to 18 months, then 6 months off drug.

Germline loops: CDR1 MNHEY, CDR2 SMNVEV (reference sequence). The CDR3 length is 17 residues. The authors extracted RNA and reverse transcribed it into cDNA as the sequencing template. Sequencing used immunoSEQ multiplex PCR; TCRdb keeps in-frame clones, though not all of them. The table records under 250,000 clones, more than 45% of them present only once. The clonotype originates from a human donor with alopecia areata. This chain connects TRBV27 to TRBJ1-2, with D perhaps matching TRBD1 (6 bases). The sequenced sample was CD4+ T cells sorted from blood, obtained at week 0. DNA for the CDR3: TGTGCCAGCAGTTCTCTGACCACCCAGGGCCGTGTATTGGGGGCCGGTTTC. Its translation is CASSSLTTQGRVLGAGF.